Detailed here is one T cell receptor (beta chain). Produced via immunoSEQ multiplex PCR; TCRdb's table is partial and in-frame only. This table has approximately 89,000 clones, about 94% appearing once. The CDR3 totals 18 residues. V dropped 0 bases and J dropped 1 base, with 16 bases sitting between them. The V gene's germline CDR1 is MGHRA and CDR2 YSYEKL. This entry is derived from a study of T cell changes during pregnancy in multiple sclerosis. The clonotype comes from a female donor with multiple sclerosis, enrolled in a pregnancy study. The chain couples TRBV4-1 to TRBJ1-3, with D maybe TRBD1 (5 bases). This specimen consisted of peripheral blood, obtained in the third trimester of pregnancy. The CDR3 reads CASSQDGQGTASGNTIYF. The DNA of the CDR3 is TGCGCCAGCAGCCAAGATGGGCAGGGAACGGCGTCTGGAAACACCATATATTTT.